The TCR beta chain under discussion was sequenced for a study of monozygotic twins with inflammatory bowel disease (dated 2019 in TCRdb). At the level of the whole study: The full study comprised 28 monozygotic twin pairs: nine German pairs (four IBD-concordant, five IBD-discordant) and 19 IBD-discordant Danish pairs. Within discordant pairs, disease-associated traits were sought mainly by comparing IBD patients with their genetically identical healthy co-twins. Each individual had, on average, about 151 000 unique TCRalpha sequences and 181 000 unique TCRbeta sequences available for analysis.

From cysteine to phenylalanine, the CDR3 is 16 amino acids long. DNA is not on record. The CDR1 and CDR2 encoded by the germline V gene are SGHNT and YENEEA. The library relied on 5' RACE. Preparation of each TCR library used approximately 3,500 ng of total RNA. For each sample, cDNA was synthesized in eight separate reactions using SMARTScribe reverse transcriptase. During cDNA synthesis, unique molecular identifiers containing a 6-nucleotide sample barcode were introduced by template switching. Amplification of TCRalpha and TCRbeta cDNA involved two nested PCRs of 16 and 9 cycles, and each PCR was followed by bead purification. Before amplification, the cDNA was treated with uracil DNA-glycosylase and purified using the QIAquick PCR purification kit. The second PCR was the step at which Illumina TruSeq-compatible adapters and sample-specific barcodes were added. TapeStation and Qubit were used to check library quality and concentration, and 5 ng of each library was pooled. The pooled libraries were sequenced with 2 x 100 bp reads and custom sequencing primers on an Illumina HiSeq2500 single-index Rapid Run. The authors' pipeline ran thus. UMI-based consensus assembly with MiGEC version 1.2.6 was used to correct PCR and sequencing errors. MiXCR version 2.1.1 was used to carry out V(D)J alignment, clonotype assembly and CDR3 extraction. To normalise gene usage, clonotype sharing and MAIT/NKT TCR abundance, the top 1000, 10 000 and 20 000 clonotypes in each sample were analysed. After downsampling to 27 000 UMIs, diversity was calculated as the inverse Simpson index using the vegan R package. Paired Mann-Whitney U tests on discordant twin pairs were used, with Benjamini-Hochberg multiple-testing correction. TCRdb reprocessed the sequencing reads and holds a single record per CDR3 protein sequence, with no DNA. These V and J calls derive from TCRdb rather than the authors' analysis. This sample's clone table shows more than 350,000 distinct CDR3 sequences. Jointly, the top ten make up about 2.2% of the sample.

An approximately 2.5 ml peripheral blood sample was drawn into PAXgene tubes per donor and stored at -80°C. Without T cell sorting, total RNA was isolated from whole blood using the PAXgene blood miRNA kit on an automated QIAcube. Peripheral blood from monozygotic twin pairs who were concordant or discordant for inflammatory bowel disease underwent deep TCRalpha and TCRbeta repertoire profiling using unique molecular barcoding. For every twin pair, smoking habits were documented, and each individual was categorised as a current, former or never smoker. The paper as a whole reports these results and caveats: Concordant and discordant twins showed no difference in repertoire similarity, possibly because of limited statistical power. Measured by the inverse Simpson index, TCRbeta repertoire diversity was lower in IBD patients than in their healthy co-twins. The analysis was unable to tell different T cell subtypes apart. Compared with healthy twins, IBD patients had fewer clonotypes in common with other individuals, a difference most pronounced in patients showing signs of disease activity. Because patients were on differing immunosuppressive treatments, the repertoires may have picked up extra background noise and inter-individual variability. No single strong signal or clonotype linked to IBD turned up in the results, so the idea that one exists was not supported.

Details on this clonotype: Its antigen is not yet known.

The chain links TRBV11-3 with TRBJ2-1; TCRdb returns TRBD2, unconfirmable since there is no DNA. The clonotype comes from a human donor with ulcerative colitis or Crohn's disease, or a healthy co-twin of an affected twin (not recorded which). The sequenced sample consisted of blood. This receptor has the CDR3 CASSLGASGYYNEQFF.